Below, 13 T cell receptor beta chains from the same sample are listed, as sequenced in a study of shared clonotypes between healthy human individuals. The naive CD8 subset, CD45RO-negative cells positively selected for CCR7, excluded terminally differentiated effector memory CD45RA+ cells. The data were produced by immunoSEQ multiplex PCR, yet TCRdb's version contains in-frame clones alone and is incomplete. The repertoire holds about 650,000 clones, with around 95% as singletons. Sequences were obtained from naive CD8+ T cells sorted from blood. The receptor source for this set is a woman aged 30 to 39 in good health.

This chain's CDR3 is CASSGSENSYNEQFF. CDR3 DNA sequence: TGTGCCAGCAGTGGGTCAGAAAACTCCTACAATGAGCAGTTCTTC. The chain is built from TRBV27 and TRBJ2-1, with unresolved D. Germline CDR1 reads MNHEY; CDR2 reads SMNVEV (reference sequence). V was cut by 5 bases and J by 0 bases, with 11 bases left in between. The CDR3 has 15 residues.

The chain combines TRBV6-6 with TRBJ2-2; D ambiguous. There are 12 residues in the CDR3. The V end lost 6 bases, the J end lost 6 bases, and 8 bases lay between the germline ends. Germline V gene sequence: CDR1 MNHNY, CDR2 SVGAGI (reference sequence). DNA of the CDR3: TGTGCCAGCAGCCCTTGGCCCGGGGAGCTGTTTTTT. Its translation is CASSPWPGELFF.

The V and J genes are TRBV5-1 and TRBJ2-7; perhaps TRBD2 as D (5 bases). The CDR3 contains 15 residues. Germline V gene sequence: CDR1 SGHRS, CDR2 YFSETQ. Trimming shortened V by 0 bases and J by 3 bases, and 13 bases separated the two germline ends. The CDR3 protein is CASSLAEGSYYEQYF. The CDR3, as DNA: TGCGCCAGCAGCTTGGCCGAGGGCAGCTACTACGAGCAGTACTTC.

The chain joins TRBV7-9 to TRBJ2-1; D may match TRBD1 or TRBD2 (5 bases each). Germline V gives CDR1 SEHNR, CDR2 FQNEAQ (reference sequence). V dropped 6 bases and J dropped 8 bases, with 14 bases sitting between them. The CDR3 has 13 amino acids. CDR3 sequence reads: CASRGDQPDEQFF. In nucleotides, the CDR3 is TGTGCCAGCAGGGGGGACCAACCTGATGAGCAGTTCTTC.

The chain uses TRBV15 and TRBJ2-3; the D gene is possibly TRBD1 (6 bases). Germline V CDR1 and CDR2: LNHNV, YYDKDF (reference sequence). There are 13 residues in the CDR3. V was clipped by 7 bases and J by 0 bases, with 8 bases between them. The CDR3 nucleotides are TGTGCCACCACAGGGGTTAGCACAGATACGCAGTATTTT. Its protein product is CATTGVSTDTQYF.

The rearrangement uses TRBV7-2 and TRBJ2-7, with TRBD2 matching over 10 bases. This CDR3 has 16 residues. V shed 2 bases and J 2 bases; nucleotides not matched to a gene: 6. Per germline, CDR1 SGHTA and CDR2 FQGNSA. This chain's CDR3 is CASSLSLAGVTYEQYF. The CDR3 bases are TGTGCCAGCAGCTTATCGCTAGCGGGGGTTACCTACGAGCAGTACTTC.

This chain uses TRBV4-1 with TRBJ2-7; the D is unclear. The CDR3 is 13 residues long. CDR1 is MGHRA and CDR2 is YSYEKL in the germline V gene. The germline V and J ends were trimmed by 3 bases and 5 bases, with 11 bases remaining between them. The CDR3 nucleotides read TGCGCCAGCAGCCAGAAACAGAAGCACGAGCAGTACTTC. Translating it yields CASSQKQKHEQYF.

This sequence joins TRBV5-1 and TRBJ2-7; D not resolved. Germline CDR1 SGHRS, CDR2 YFSETQ. The CDR3 is 14 residues long. The ends were cut back, 0 bases at V and 4 bases at J, with 11 bases in the middle. CDR3 nucleotides: TGCGCCAGCAGCTTGGGGACGAGTCCATACGAGCAGTACTTC. It encodes CASSLGTSPYEQYF.

The chain links TRBV27 to TRBJ1-5, with D maybe TRBD1 (6 bases). CDR1 is MNHEY, CDR2 SMNVEV, per germline (reference sequence). The ends were cut back, 8 bases at V and 2 bases at J, with 13 bases in the middle. CDR3 size: 14 residues. The CDR3 coding sequence is TGTGCCAGCGGGGAGGGGGGGGGCAATCAGCCCCAGCATTTT. This codes for CASGEGGGNQPQHF.

This chain joins TRBV28 and TRBJ2-2, with 13 bases matching TRBD2. The CDR3 extends over 17 amino acids. Germline values: CDR1 MDHEN, CDR2 SYDVKM. With V trimmed by 2 bases and J by 5 bases, 5 bases remained unmatched. The CDR3 bases are TGTGCCAGCAGTTTAGGACTAGCGGGAGTAAGGACCGGGGAGCTGTTTTTT. It codes for CASSLGLAGVRTGELFF.

The chain couples TRBV6-5 to TRBJ2-1, with 7 bases fitting TRBD1. Germline V gene data show CDR1 as MNHEY and CDR2 as SVGAGI. With V trimmed by 7 bases and J by 2 bases, 8 bases remained unmatched. The CDR3 loop spans 15 amino acids. The DNA for the CDR3 is TGTGCCAGCAAAACACAGGGGTTTACCTACAATGAGCAGTTCTTC. As protein: CASKTQGFTYNEQFF.

This chain links TRBV19 with TRBJ2-1; no clear D. V was trimmed by 5 bases and J by 5 bases, leaving 22 bases between them. CDR1 and CDR2 (germline): LNHDA, SQIVND (reference sequence). This CDR3 region has 17 residues. The CDR3 reads CASSSSPDLYRHNEQFF. CDR3 DNA: TGTGCCAGTAGTTCCTCCCCCGACCTTTATAGGCACAATGAGCAGTTCTTC.

The chain combines TRBV4-1 with TRBJ2-2, with D unresolved. V was pared by 6 bases and J by 6 bases, with 14 bases between. Germline values: CDR1 MGHRA, CDR2 YSYEKL. The CDR3 consists of 14 residues. CDR3 protein: CASSPSVLAGELFF. Here the CDR3 DNA reads TGCGCCAGCAGTCCATCTGTTTTGGCCGGGGAGCTGTTTTTT.